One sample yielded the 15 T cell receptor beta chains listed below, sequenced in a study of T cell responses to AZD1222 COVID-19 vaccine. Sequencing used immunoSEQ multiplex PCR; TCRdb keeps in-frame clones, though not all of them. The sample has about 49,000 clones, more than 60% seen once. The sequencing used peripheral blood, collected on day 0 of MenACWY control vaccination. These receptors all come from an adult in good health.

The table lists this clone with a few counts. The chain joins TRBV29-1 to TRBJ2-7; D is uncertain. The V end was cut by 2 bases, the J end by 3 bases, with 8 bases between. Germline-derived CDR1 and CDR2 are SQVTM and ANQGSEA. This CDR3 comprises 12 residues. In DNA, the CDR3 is TGCAGCGTTGAAATCGCCAACTACGAGCAGTACTTC. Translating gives CSVEIANYEQYF.

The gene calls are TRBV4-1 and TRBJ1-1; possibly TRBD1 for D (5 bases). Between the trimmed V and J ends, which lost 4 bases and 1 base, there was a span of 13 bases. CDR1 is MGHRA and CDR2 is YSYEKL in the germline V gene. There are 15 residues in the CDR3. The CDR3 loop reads CASSPHWRGNTEAFF. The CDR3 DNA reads TGCGCCAGCAGCCCGCACTGGAGGGGGAACACTGAAGCTTTCTTT.

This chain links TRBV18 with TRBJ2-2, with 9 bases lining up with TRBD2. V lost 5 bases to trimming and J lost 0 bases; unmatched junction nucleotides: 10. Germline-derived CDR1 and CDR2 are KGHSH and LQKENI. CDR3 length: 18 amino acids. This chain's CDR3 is CASSKKRGVTPNTGELFF. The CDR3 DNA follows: TGTGCCAGCTCAAAAAAGCGGGGGGTCACCCCGAACACCGGGGAGCTGTTTTTT.

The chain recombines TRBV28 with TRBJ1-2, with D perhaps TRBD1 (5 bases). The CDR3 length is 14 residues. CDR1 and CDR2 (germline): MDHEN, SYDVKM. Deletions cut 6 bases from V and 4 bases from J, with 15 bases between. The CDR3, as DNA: TGTGCCAGCAGGTATAGGGGAGTCGGCTATGGCTACACCTTC. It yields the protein CASRYRGVGYGYTF.

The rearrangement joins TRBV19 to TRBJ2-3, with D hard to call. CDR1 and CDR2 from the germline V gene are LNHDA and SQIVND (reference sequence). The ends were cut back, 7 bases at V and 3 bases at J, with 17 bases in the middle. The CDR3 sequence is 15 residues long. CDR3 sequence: CASKDGHIGTDTQYF. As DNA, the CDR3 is TGTGCCAGTAAGGACGGCCATATTGGGACAGATACGCAGTATTTT. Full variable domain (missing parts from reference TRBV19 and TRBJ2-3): DGGITQSPKYLFRKEGQNVTLSCEQNLNHDAMYWYRQDPGQGLRLIYYSQIVNDFQKGDIAEGYSVSREKKESFPLTVTSAQKNPTAFYLCASKDGHIGTDTQYFGPGTRLTVL.

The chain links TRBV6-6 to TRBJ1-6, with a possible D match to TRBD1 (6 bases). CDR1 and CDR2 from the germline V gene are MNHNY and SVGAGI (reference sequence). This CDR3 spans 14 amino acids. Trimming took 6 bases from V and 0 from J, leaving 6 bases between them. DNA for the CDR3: TGTGCCAGCAGGGGGGCCTCCTATAATTCACCCCTCCACTTT. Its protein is CASRGASYNSPLHF.

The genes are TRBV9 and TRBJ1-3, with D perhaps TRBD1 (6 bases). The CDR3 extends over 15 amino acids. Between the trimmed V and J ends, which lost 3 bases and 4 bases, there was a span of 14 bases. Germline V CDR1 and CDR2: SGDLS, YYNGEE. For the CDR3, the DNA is TGTGCCAGCAGCGCCCGGCCGGGGGCAGGAAACACCATATATTTT. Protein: CASSARPGAGNTIYF.

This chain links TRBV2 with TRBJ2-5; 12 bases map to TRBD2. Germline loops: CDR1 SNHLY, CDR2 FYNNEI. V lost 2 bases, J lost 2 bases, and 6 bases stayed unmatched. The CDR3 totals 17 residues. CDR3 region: CASSELASGRGQETQYF. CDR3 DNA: TGTGCCAGCAGTGAATTAGCTAGCGGGAGGGGTCAAGAGACCCAGTACTTC.

For the CDR3, the DNA is TGTGCTAGTGGCCCCGGGACTACCCCCAAGAATGAGCAGTTCTTC. Translation gives CASGPGTTPKNEQFF. The rearrangement links TRBV12-5 to TRBJ2-1, with 7 bases aligning to TRBD2. The CDR3 covers 15 residues. Germline V gene data show CDR1 as LGHNT and CDR2 as FRNRAP. The V segment lost 6 bases and the J segment 7 bases; nucleotides outside the gene matches: 12.

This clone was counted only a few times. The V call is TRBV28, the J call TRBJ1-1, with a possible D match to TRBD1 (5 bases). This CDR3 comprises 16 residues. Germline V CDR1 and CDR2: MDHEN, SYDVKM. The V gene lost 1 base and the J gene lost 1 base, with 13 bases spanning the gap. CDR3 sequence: CASSLSLLGGNTEAFF. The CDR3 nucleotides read TGTGCCAGCAGTTTATCCCTCCTTGGGGGGAACACTGAAGCTTTCTTT.

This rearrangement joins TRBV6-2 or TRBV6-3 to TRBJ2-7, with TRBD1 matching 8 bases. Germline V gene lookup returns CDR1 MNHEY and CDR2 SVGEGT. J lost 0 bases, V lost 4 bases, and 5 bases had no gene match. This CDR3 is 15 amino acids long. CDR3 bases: TGTGCCAGCAGTTGGGACAGGCGAAGCTCCTACGAGCAGTACTTC. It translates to CASSWDRRSSYEQYF.

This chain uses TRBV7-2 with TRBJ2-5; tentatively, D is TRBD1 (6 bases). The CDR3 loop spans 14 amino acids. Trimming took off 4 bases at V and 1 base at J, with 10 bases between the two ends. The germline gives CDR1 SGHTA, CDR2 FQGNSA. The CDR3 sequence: CASSSTGLQETQYF. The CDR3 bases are TGTGCCAGCAGCTCAACAGGGCTCCAAGAGACCCAGTACTTC.

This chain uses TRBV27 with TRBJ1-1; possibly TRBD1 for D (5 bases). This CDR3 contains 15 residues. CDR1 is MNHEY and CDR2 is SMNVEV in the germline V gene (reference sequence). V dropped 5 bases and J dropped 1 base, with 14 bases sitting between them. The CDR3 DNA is TGTGCCAGCAGTCCCTGGGGCAGCAAGAACACTGAAGCTTTCTTT. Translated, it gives CASSPWGSKNTEAFF.

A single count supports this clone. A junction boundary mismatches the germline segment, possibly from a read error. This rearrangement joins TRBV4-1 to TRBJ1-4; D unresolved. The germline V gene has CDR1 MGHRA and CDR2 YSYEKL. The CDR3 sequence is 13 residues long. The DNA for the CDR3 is TGCGCCAGCAGCAAAGACCCGGGTGAAAAACTGTTTTTT. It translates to CASSKDPGEKLFF.

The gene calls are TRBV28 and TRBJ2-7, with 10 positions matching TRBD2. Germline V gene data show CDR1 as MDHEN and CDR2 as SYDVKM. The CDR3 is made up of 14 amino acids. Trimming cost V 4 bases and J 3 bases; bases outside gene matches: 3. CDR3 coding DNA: TGTGCCAGCAGTTATAGCGGGGGGCGCTACGAGCAGTACGTC. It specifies CASSYSGGRYEQYV.